This T cell receptor beta chain was identified during a study of blood T cell repertoires in COVID-19. Study summary: Whether acute or convalescent, the COVID-19 samples came from the United States, Italy and Spain.

Trimming took off 0 bases at V and 0 bases at J, with 16 bases between the two ends. This CDR3 has 17 amino acids. From germline, CDR1 is SGHRS and CDR2 YFSETQ. Per the study methods: Amplification of reference gene primers was used by the study to estimate nucleated cell counts. This table comes from immunoSEQ multiplex PCR, and its TCRdb copy is limited to in-frame clones, with some not included. The V and J calls and clone size come from that table; D and trimming were worked out from the DNA. Of approximately 200,000 clones listed, less than 90% are singletons. The TCR comes from a man aged 25 to 40 with acute or convalescent COVID-19. The sample consisted of peripheral blood. The V call is TRBV5-1, the J call TRBJ2-7, with D unresolved. CDR3: CASSLVSEADLSYEQYF. In nucleotides, the CDR3 is TGCGCCAGCAGCTTGGTGTCCGAGGCAGATCTCTCCTACGAGCAGTACTTC.